This T cell receptor (beta chain) emerged from a study of PD-1 blockade in classical Hodgkin lymphoma. This CDR3 is built from 11 residues. With 1 base removed from V and 8 bases from J, the gap between germline ends came to 5 bases. CDR1 and CDR2 (germline): SEHNR, FQNEAQ (reference sequence). This table comes from immunoSEQ multiplex PCR, and its TCRdb copy is limited to in-frame clones, with some not included. The sample lists 20,000 to 25,000 clones, 75% to 90% occurring once. Concerning this clone: Its antigen is not identified.

Whole-study results and caveats: The study found complete responders had baseline diversity similar to newly diagnosed patients.

As for time point: cycle 4 day 1 (C4D1), after five to seven weeks of nivolumab. Relapses following autologous stem cell transplantation were seen in all patients, with brentuximab vedotin exposure varying. Out of thawed PBMCs, magnetic negative selection purified CD4+ T cells. The sequences come from CD4+ T cells from blood, collected before the fourth cycle of nivolumab. The clonotype originates from a human donor with classical Hodgkin lymphoma. The chain recombines TRBV7-9 with TRBJ1-2, with D unresolved. CDR3 protein: CASSLERGYTF. In nucleotides, the CDR3 is TGTGCCAGCAGCTTAGAGAGGGGCTACACCTTC.